Each of the 18 T cell receptor beta chains below was sequenced from the same sample in a study of tumor-infiltrating lymphocytes in primary liver carcinoma. Total RNA amounting to around 450 ng was the source from which TCR beta cDNA was made with a constant-region primer. Three nested multiplex PCR rounds, a slightly modified ARM-PCR, produced the libraries for TCR beta. Running 9 to 10 cycles apiece, the first two PCR rounds relied on TRBV1-TRBV30 forward primers together with a C-beta reverse primer. One entry per CDR3 protein, called by TCRdb with MiXCR from the multiplex PCR reads. Here the sample spans roughly 200,000 distinct CDR3 sequences, approximately 86% being singletons. The source material, roughly 18-32 mg of unsorted bulk tissue, was used to co-extract RNA and DNA. Sequencing used tumor tissue from primary liver carcinoma. The source of these receptors is a man aged 35 to 55 with primary liver carcinoma and hepatitis B virus infection.

In this sample, this clonotype turned up once. The CDR3 end shows no conserved phenylalanine or tryptophan, and so a read error is likely. It is unclear where the CDR3 begins or ends on the DNA, so no DNA is shown, and the CDR3 is as TCRdb lists it. The CDR3 protein is CASRSSRDSSYEQYL. The rearrangement uses TRBV11-1 and TRBJ2-7; the table calls TRBD2, which could not be checked here. 15 amino acids form the CDR3, both terminal residues included. Germline lookup yields CDR1 SGHAT and CDR2 FQDESV (reference sequence).

About this clonotype itself: The germline gene is not matched at one end of the junction; a read error may be the cause. This rearrangement joins TRBV5-1 to TRBJ2-7, with 13 bases that match TRBD2. The CDR3 runs 15 residues. From germline, CDR1 is SGHRS and CDR2 YFSETQ. The CDR3 is CTSSVGTSGVPEQYF. The CDR3 DNA is TGCACCAGCAGCGTGGGGACTAGCGGGGTCCCCGAGCAGTACTTC.

The chain couples TRBV6-5 to TRBJ2-1, with 12 bases lining up with TRBD2. V gave up 5 bases and J gave up 7 bases; unmatched junction bases: 6. Germline-derived CDR1 and CDR2 are MNHEY and SVGAGI. This CDR3 spans 15 amino acids. CDR3 region: CASSKLAGGANEQFF. In DNA form, the CDR3 reads TGTGCCAGCAGTAAACTAGCGGGAGGCGCGAATGAGCAGTTCTTC.

Notes on this clonotype: The missing conserved phenylalanine or tryptophan at the end of this CDR3 makes a read error likely. This rearrangement joins TRBV6-2 or TRBV6-3 to TRBJ2-7; 9 bases match TRBD2. The CDR3 has 15 amino acids. Looked up from germline, CDR1 is MNHEY and CDR2 is SVGEGT. CDR3 in amino acids: CASRTPTSGGYGQYL. The CDR3 coding sequence is TGTGCCAGCAGGACTCCGACTAGCGGAGGGTACGGGCAGTACCTC.

As to this clonotype: This could be a read error, since a much larger clone is one nucleotide away. V and J are TRBV28 and TRBJ1-5; maybe TRBD1 (6 bases). The CDR3 is 12 residues long. Germline V gene data show CDR1 as MDHEN and CDR2 as SYDVKM. V lost 10 bases and J lost 7, with 14 bases in between. The CDR3 DNA reads as TGTGCCACCAGGGCAGGGGAGCAGCCCCAGCATTTT. This translates into CATRAGEQPQHF.

This clonotype was observed at least ten times. A much larger clone is a single base away; this may be a read error. The CDR3 end shows no conserved phenylalanine or tryptophan, and so a read error is likely. The chain is built from TRBV29-1 and TRBJ2-7; D gene unclear. This CDR3 has 11 amino acids. V was pared by 1 base and J by 6 bases, with 7 bases between. Germline V gene lookup returns CDR1 SQVTM and CDR2 ANQGSEA. This chain's CDR3 is CSVEGGSEQYL. The CDR3 DNA is TGCAGCGTTGAAGGCGGCTCCGAGCAGTACCTC.

The sample holds many counts of this clonotype. The V and J genes are TRBV28 and TRBJ2-1; 9 bases line up with TRBD2. V shed 3 bases, J shed 8 bases, and the junction held 5 bases outside the gene matches. Germline V gives CDR1 MDHEN, CDR2 SYDVKM. The CDR3 loop spans 14 amino acids. Here the CDR3 reads CASSFGREGDEQFF. In DNA form, the CDR3 reads TGTGCCAGCAGTTTCGGGCGGGAGGGCGATGAGCAGTTCTTC.

About this clonotype itself: The junction differs from germline at one of its ends, possibly a read error. The chain employs TRBV29-1 and TRBJ2-1, with D perhaps TRBD2 (6 bases). CDR3 length: 15 amino acids. Looked up from germline, CDR1 is SQVTM and CDR2 is ANQGSEA. The CDR3 DNA reads TGCGGCGTTGATTCTCGGCTGGAGGGCTACAATGAGCAGTTCTTC. Encoded protein: CGVDSRLEGYNEQFF.

This clonotype was seen ten or more times. CDR3 protein: CASSLEPSGSTFF. The CDR3 DNA is TGCGCCAGCAGCTTGGAACCGTCGGGTTCGACTTTCTTT. This chain connects TRBV5-1 to TRBJ1-1; D unclear. This CDR3 is built from 13 residues. Germline V gene sequence: CDR1 SGHRS, CDR2 YFSETQ. V was shortened by 0 bases and J by 12 bases, with 15 bases between the two germline ends.

As regards this clonotype: The CDR3 ends on some other residue instead of the conserved phenylalanine or tryptophan, so this is likely a read error. This chain links TRBV12-3 or TRBV12-4 with TRBJ2-1, with 10 bases lining up with TRBD2. The trim removed 6 bases at V and 8 bases at J, leaving 13 bases unmatched. The CDR3 has 16 residues. The CDR3 nucleotides read TGTGCCAGCAGAAACCCCTGGGCTAGCGGGAGATATGAGCAGTTCTTG. Encoded protein: CASRNPWASGRYEQFL.

V gene TRBV29-1 combines with J gene TRBJ2-7; TRBD1 or TRBD2 may be the D gene (5 bases each). V was trimmed by 6 bases and J by 11 bases, leaving 23 bases between them. The CDR3 has 13 residues. The germline gives CDR1 SQVTM, CDR2 ANQGSEA. The CDR3: CSVTGTARGEEYF. In DNA form, the CDR3 reads TGCAGCGTAACCGGGACGGCAAGGGGAGAGGAGTACTTC.

This clonotype has a handful of counts. The junction departs from germline at one end; a sequencing error may be responsible. This chain connects TRBV6-5 to TRBJ2-7; D is uncertain. Germline lookup yields CDR1 MNHEY and CDR2 SVGAGI. CDR3 size: 17 residues. In DNA form, the CDR3 reads TGTGCCAGCAGTGGTATGACATGGGCGACTCGACGTTACGAGCAGTATTTC. Translation: CASSGMTWATRRYEQYF.

This clonotype was observed once. An end of the junction does not agree with germline; a read error may underlie this. The chain carries TRBV5-1 and TRBJ2-1, with 9 bases identical to TRBD1. The CDR3 has 16 residues. Per the germline V gene, CDR1 is SGHRS and CDR2 is YFSETQ. The CDR3 here is CVSSLAPGQGYNERFF. CDR3 DNA sequence: TGCGTCAGCAGCTTGGCCCCGGGACAGGGATACAATGAGCGGTTCTTC.

A note on this clonotype: A read error may explain this, as a much larger clone is one base away. This chain uses TRBV5-1 with TRBJ2-3, with a possible D match to TRBD2 (5 bases). The CDR3 runs 15 residues. In germline, CDR1 is SGHRS, CDR2 YFSETQ. V lost 6 bases and J 2 bases, leaving 16 bases between the germline ends. As DNA, the CDR3 is TGCGCCAGCAACCTAGAGGGAACTAACACAGATACGCAGTATTTT. Its translation is CASNLEGTNTDTQYF.

This clonotype showed up just once. Sequence at one end of the junction differs from germline and may be a read error. The chain recombines TRBV29-1 with TRBJ1-5, with D possibly matching TRBD1 (6 bases). Germline V gene lookup returns CDR1 SQVTM and CDR2 ANQGSEA. This CDR3 spans 13 amino acids. The CDR3 DNA sequence: TGCAGCGTTACCGGACAGATCAATAAGCCCCAGCATTTT. As protein: CSVTGQINKPQHF.

V and J are TRBV10-2 and TRBJ2-5; D gene ambiguous. CDR3 length: 14 amino acids. V was clipped by 7 bases and J by 2 bases, with 14 bases between them. Germline V gene data show CDR1 as WSHSY and CDR2 as SAAADI. The CDR3 reads CASIGTSIQETQYF. In nucleotides, the CDR3 is TGCGCCAGCATTGGTACTTCCATACAAGAGACCCAGTACTTC.

Comments on this clonotype: The CDR3 ends on some other residue instead of the conserved phenylalanine or tryptophan, so this is likely a read error. The chain joins TRBV5-5 to TRBJ2-7; unclear D gene. This CDR3 comprises 15 residues. From germline, CDR1 is SGHKS and CDR2 YYEKEE (reference sequence). Trimming removed 6 bases at V and 0 bases at J, with 16 bases between. CDR3 DNA: TGTGCCAGCAACCCCCGTCTGGCTAGCTCCTACGAGCAGTACTCC. Its translation: CASNPRLASSYEQYS.

Concerning this clonotype itself: No conserved phenylalanine or tryptophan is present at the end of the CDR3, so a read error is the likely explanation. No DNA is shown, since the ends of the CDR3 on it are uncertain; the CDR3 is the one TCRdb lists. The chain uses TRBV29-1 and TRBJ2-3. The CDR3 numbers 12 amino acids, ends counted. The germline V gene has CDR1 SQVTM and CDR2 ANQGSEA. CDR3 sequence: CNVVLTTDTQYS.